This passage covers 28 T cell receptor beta chains from one sample sequenced in a study of CD8 T cells in ankylosing spondylitis. These TCRs are of unknown antigen specificity. TCRdb independently ran MiXCR on the 5' RACE reads; one entry per CDR3 protein. Among about 500,000 distinct CDR3 sequences, approximately 12% were seen once, and the ten largest hold around 7%. Study-wide results and caveats: Seemingly distinctive of ankylosing spondylitis blood was a TCR beta motif formed by eight highly homologous variants.

Sequenced: blood, either unsorted or a sorted T cell fraction (not recorded which). These receptors all come from a male donor with ankylosing spondylitis.

This sequence joins TRBV13 and TRBJ1-5; D perhaps matches TRBD1 (5 bases). Trimming took off 0 bases at V and 9 bases at J, with 9 bases between the two ends. CDR1 and CDR2 (germline): PRHDT, FYEKMQ (reference sequence). This CDR3 comprises 13 residues. The CDR3: CASSLGAGTPQHF. The DNA for the CDR3 is TGTGCCAGCAGCTTAGGGGCCGGGACGCCCCAGCATTTT.

The chain combines TRBV11-3 with TRBJ1-5; D is unresolved. This CDR3 has 15 amino acids. Germline-derived CDR1 and CDR2 are SGHNT and YENEEA. V was trimmed by 2 bases and J by 3 bases, leaving 11 bases between them. This chain's CDR3 is CASSLRGSLNQPQHF. In DNA form, the CDR3 reads TGTGCCAGCAGCTTACGGGGTTCTCTCAATCAGCCCCAGCATTTT.

A single count supports this clonotype. The chain joins TRBV30 to TRBJ2-1, with D hard to call. Trimming cost V 4 bases and J 6 bases, with 13 bases left between them. Germline assignment: CDR1 GTSNPN and CDR2 SVGIG (reference sequence). CDR3 size: 13 residues. CDR3 coding DNA: TGTGCCTGGATAGCTTACTCGAGCAATGAGCAGTTCTTC. Residues: CAWIAYSSNEQFF.

This clonotype was seen ten or more times. The CDR3 sequence: CASSFGQGDQPQHF. The CDR3 DNA reads TGCGCCAGCAGCTTCGGACAGGGGGACCAGCCCCAGCATTTT. This chain joins TRBV5-1 and TRBJ1-5; 10 positions match TRBD1. J gave up 7 bases and V 2 bases, and 3 bases lay outside the gene matches. The CDR3 contains 14 residues. Per the germline V gene, CDR1 is SGHRS and CDR2 is YFSETQ.

In its sample, this clonotype was seen many times. This chain uses TRBV7-9 with TRBJ2-2; D possibly corresponds to TRBD2 (6 bases). V shed 5 bases and J shed 4 bases, with 17 bases lying between them. Germline lookup yields CDR1 SEHNR and CDR2 FQNEAQ (reference sequence). This CDR3 comprises 16 residues. CDR3 loop: CASSPYLEGGTGELFF. CDR3 nucleotides: TGTGCCAGCAGCCCTTATCTGGAGGGCGGCACCGGGGAGCTGTTTTTT. The full variable domain, in which reference TRBV7-9 and TRBJ2-2 provide the parts outside the CDR3, is DTGVSQNPRHKITKRGQNVTFRCDPISEHNRLYWYRQTLGQGPEFLTYFQNEAQLEKSRLLSDRFSAERPKGSFSTLEIQRTEQGDSAMYLCASSPYLEGGTGELFFGEGSRLTVL.

This clonotype has just a few counts. CDR3 amino acids: CASSSRGQGEAFF. DNA of the CDR3: TGTGCCAGCAGCTCACGCGGACAGGGTGAAGCTTTCTTT. This chain uses TRBV7-8 with TRBJ1-1, with TRBD1 matching 8 bases. Germline V gene sequence: CDR1 SGHVS, CDR2 FQNEAQ. The ends lost 4 bases at V and 7 bases at J; junction bases unmatched: 5. This CDR3 region has 13 residues. Full variable domain (remainder filled in from reference TRBV7-8 and TRBJ1-1): GAGVSQSPRYKVAKRGQDVALRCDPISGHVSLFWYQQALGQGPEFLTYFQNEAQLDKSGLPSDRFFAERPEGSVSTLKIQRTQQEDSAVYLCASSSRGQGEAFFGQGTRLTVV.

At least ten counts were recorded for this clonotype. The rearrangement joins TRBV7-9 to TRBJ2-3; 11 positions agree with TRBD2. CDR3 length: 17 amino acids. After removal of 2 bases from V and 5 bases from J, the junction contained 9 bases not matched to a gene. Germline V gene lookup returns CDR1 SEHNR and CDR2 FQNEAQ (reference sequence). The CDR3 protein is CASSLQRLAGGRDTQYF. The CDR3 DNA is TGTGCCAGCAGCTTACAGCGCCTAGCGGGAGGAAGAGATACGCAGTATTTT.

The V gene is TRBV4-2, the J gene TRBJ1-5; tentative D call: TRBD1 (6 bases). The CDR3 totals 17 residues. V was cut by 1 base and J by 5 bases, with 18 bases left in between. Per the germline V gene, CDR1 is LGHNA and CDR2 is YNFKEQ. CDR3 sequence (DNA): TGTGCCAGCAGCCAAGGACTGACAGGAGGAGAACATCAGCCCCAGCATTTT. This encodes CASSQGLTGGEHQPQHF.

This chain links TRBV5-1 with TRBJ1-2; 8 bases line up with TRBD1. This CDR3 contains 14 residues. Germline V gene lookup returns CDR1 SGHRS and CDR2 YFSETQ. Trimming cost V 0 bases and J 6 bases; bases outside gene matches: 4. CDR3 in amino acids: CASSLAAGGDGYTF. CDR3 coding DNA: TGCGCCAGCAGCTTGGCAGCAGGGGGCGATGGCTACACCTTC.

Many counts were recorded for this clonotype. This chain links TRBV20-1 with TRBJ1-1; D remains unclear. Trimming pared 4 bases from V and 0 bases from J, leaving 12 bases between. Germline values: CDR1 DFQATT, CDR2 SNEGSKA (reference sequence). The CDR3 has 14 amino acids. The CDR3 here is CSATRGLMNTEAFF. In DNA form, the CDR3 reads TGCAGTGCTACCCGTGGACTGATGAACACTGAAGCTTTCTTT.

The rearrangement links TRBV25-1 to TRBJ2-3; 7 nucleotides line up with TRBD1. V lost 1 base to trimming and J lost 3 bases; unmatched junction nucleotides: 16. CDR3 length: 19 residues. CDR1 is MGHDK, CDR2 SYGVNS, per germline. In DNA form, the CDR3 reads TGTGCCAGCAGTGAATTTTTAAAAAGACAGGGACGAGGAACAGATACGCAGTATTTT. Translating it yields CASSEFLKRQGRGTDTQYF.

The rearrangement links TRBV3-1 to TRBJ2-2; no clear D. CDR3 length equals 13 residues. Between the trimmed V and J ends, which lost 0 bases and 10 bases, there was a span of 9 bases. Germline loops: CDR1 LGHDT, CDR2 YNNKEL (reference sequence). CDR3: CASSQEITEELFF. The DNA of the CDR3 is TGTGCCAGCAGCCAAGAGATTACGGAGGAGCTGTTTTTT.

There are a few counts of this clonotype. V gene TRBV11-2 combines with J gene TRBJ2-2; TRBD2 matches 10 bases. The CDR3 has 16 residues. The germline V gene encodes CDR1 SGHAT and CDR2 FQNNGV. The V and J ends lost 4 bases and 5 bases, in that order; junction bases with no gene match: 7. The CDR3 DNA sequence: TGTGCCAGCAGCTCCTTAGCGGGAGGAAGGACCGGGGAGCTGTTTTTT. It encodes CASSSLAGGRTGELFF.

The chain employs TRBV7-9 and TRBJ1-6; possible D gene TRBD1, 6 bases. The CDR3 has 15 amino acids. Germline-derived CDR1 and CDR2 are SEHNR and FQNEAQ (reference sequence). V was trimmed by 3 bases and J by 7 bases, leaving 13 bases between them. The chain's CDR3 is CASSFGGGKNSPLHF. The CDR3 nucleotides are TGTGCCAGCAGCTTCGGGGGCGGGAAGAATTCACCCCTCCACTTT.

The chain combines TRBV29-1 with TRBJ1-2; 7 bases align to TRBD1. Germline assignment: CDR1 SQVTM and CDR2 ANQGSEA. Trimming took 6 bases from V and 8 from J; bases not matched to a gene: 12. The CDR3 runs to 13 residues. The CDR3 sequence: CSVDQQGTRGYTF. The CDR3, as DNA: TGCAGCGTGGACCAACAGGGGACGCGGGGCTACACCTTC.

The chain has TRBV20-1 and TRBJ2-1; 9 bases agree with TRBD2. This CDR3 is built from 15 residues. Germline V gene data show CDR1 as DFQATT and CDR2 as SNEGSKA (reference sequence). Trimming at V came to 7 bases and at J to 0 bases, leaving 7 bases not matched to a gene. Here the CDR3 DNA reads TGCAGTGTGGCTAGCGGGGTGAGCTCCTACAATGAGCAGTTCTTC. It yields the protein CSVASGVSSYNEQFF.

The chain recombines TRBV5-1 with TRBJ2-7; 8 bases are a match to TRBD1. The CDR3 spans 17 residues. J gave up 2 bases and V 2 bases, and 12 bases lay outside the gene matches. Germline CDR1 is SGHRS and CDR2 is YFSETQ. The CDR3 DNA follows: TGCGCCAGCAGCTTCAGTCCGGGACAGGCTAACGCCTACGAGCAGTACGTC. Translated, it gives CASSFSPGQANAYEQYV.

This clonotype was counted ten times or more. The rearrangement joins TRBV5-1 to TRBJ2-1, with D hard to call. The CDR3 is 14 amino acids. V lost 0 bases and J 6 bases, leaving 10 bases between the germline ends. The V gene's germline CDR1 is SGHRS and CDR2 YFSETQ. CDR3 sequence: CASSLGTTSNEQFF. The CDR3 DNA sequence: TGCGCCAGCAGCTTGGGTACGACCAGCAATGAGCAGTTCTTC.

The CDR3 loop is CASSLVAGVYNEQFF. As DNA, the CDR3 is TGCGCCAGCAGCTTGGTGGCGGGGGTTTACAATGAGCAGTTCTTC. The chain employs TRBV5-1 and TRBJ2-1, with 7 bases aligning to TRBD2. Trimming at V came to 0 bases and at J to 4 bases, leaving 4 bases not matched to a gene. Germline assignment: CDR1 SGHRS and CDR2 YFSETQ. The CDR3 is made up of 15 amino acids. The full variable domain, its missing parts supplied by reference TRBV5-1 and TRBJ2-1, is KAGVTQTPRYLIKTRGQQVTLSCSPISGHRSVSWYQQTPGQGLQFLFEYFSETQRNKGNFPGRFSGRQFSNSRSEMNVSTLELGDSALYLCASSLVAGVYNEQFFGPGTRLTVL.

In this sample, this clonotype turned up a few times. J is TRBJ2-3 and V is TRBV7-2; no reliable D call. The CDR3 extends over 12 amino acids. Trimming shortened V by 4 bases and J by 3 bases, and 5 bases separated the two germline ends. The germline V gene has CDR1 SGHTA and CDR2 FQGNSA. The CDR3 spells CASSWVTDTQYF. Written as DNA, the CDR3 is TGTGCCAGCAGCTGGGTGACAGATACGCAGTATTTT.

The table lists this clonotype with many counts. This chain uses TRBV5-6 with TRBJ2-7; 7 positions agree with TRBD2. Trimming cost V 4 bases and J 3 bases; bases outside gene matches: 13. The CDR3 has 16 residues. The germline V gene encodes CDR1 SGHDT and CDR2 YYEEEE. Here the CDR3 DNA reads TGTGCCAGCAGCACTCCTGGGAGGGATCTCTACTACGAGCAGTACTTC. Amino acid sequence: CASSTPGRDLYYEQYF.

This sequence joins TRBV5-1 and TRBJ2-1; 16 bases are shared with TRBD2. Trimming at V came to 3 bases and at J to 5 bases, leaving 8 bases not matched to a gene. Germline V gene sequence: CDR1 SGHRS, CDR2 YFSETQ. The length of the CDR3 is 18 residues. The CDR3 DNA follows: TGCGCCAGCAGCTCTCGGGGACTAGCGGGAGGGCCCCACAATGAGCAGTTCTTC. It is translated as CASSSRGLAGGPHNEQFF.

The chain carries TRBV19 and TRBJ2-1; D unclear. The V gene lost 5 bases and the J gene lost 8 bases, with 10 bases spanning the gap. The CDR3 totals 12 residues. The V gene's germline CDR1 is LNHDA and CDR2 SQIVND (reference sequence). The CDR3 DNA is TGTGCCAGTAGTGTGGCTGGCGATGAGCAGTTCTTC. Amino acid sequence: CASSVAGDEQFF.

There are many counts of this clonotype. V and J are TRBV5-1 and TRBJ2-1, with 9 bases fitting TRBD2. The CDR3 is 14 residues long. Germline lookup yields CDR1 SGHRS and CDR2 YFSETQ. V was pared by 3 bases and J by 7 bases, with 5 bases of the junction left unmatched. Here the CDR3 DNA reads TGCGCCAGCAGCTACGGACTAGCGAGTAATGAGCAGTTCTTC. Amino acids: CASSYGLASNEQFF.

This clonotype was seen a few times. The chain couples TRBV2 to TRBJ2-7; 7 bases line up with TRBD2. CDR1 is SNHLY and CDR2 is FYNNEI in the germline V gene. This CDR3 spans 15 amino acids. J was trimmed by 4 bases and V by 7 bases; bases with no gene match: 13. CDR3 residues: CASKEASGWVYEQYF. In nucleotides, the CDR3 is TGTGCCAGCAAGGAGGCTAGCGGCTGGGTGTACGAGCAGTACTTC.

The chain carries TRBV20-1 and TRBJ1-4; TRBD1 might be the D (6 bases). CDR1 DFQATT and CDR2 SNEGSKA come from the germline V gene (reference sequence). The germline V and J ends were trimmed by 5 bases and 7 bases, with 11 bases remaining between them. The CDR3 covers 12 residues. The CDR3 is CSAQGQSEKLFF. The CDR3 DNA reads TGCAGTGCTCAAGGACAGTCTGAAAAACTGTTTTTT.

The V gene is TRBV5-1, the J gene TRBJ2-3; D possibly corresponds to TRBD2 (5 bases). The CDR3 loop spans 14 amino acids. Trimming took off 1 base at V and 5 bases at J, with 11 bases between the two ends. In germline, CDR1 is SGHRS, CDR2 YFSETQ. The CDR3 DNA follows: TGCGCCAGCAGCTTGTTACTAGGCGGAGATACGCAGTATTTT. Amino acids: CASSLLLGGDTQYF.

With respect to this clonotype: At one of its ends the junction is not consistent with the germline gene, which may arise from a read error. V is TRBV12-3 or TRBV12-4 and J is TRBJ2-2; D possibly corresponds to TRBD1 (7 bases). The CDR3 is made up of 18 amino acids. The chain's CDR3 is CACSLRGQRWGQAGELFF. The CDR3 coding sequence is TGTGCCTGCAGTTTGCGGGGACAGCGGTGGGGTCAGGCCGGGGAGCTGTTTTTT.